Below are 18 T cell receptor beta chains sequenced from a single sample in a study of vaccination and CD4 T cells after COVID-19. Cultured CD4+ T cell DNA was sequenced using the Oncomine TCR Beta short-read assay. TCRdb re-called the PCR reads through MiXCR, storing one row per CDR3 protein. The sample lists some 12,000 distinct CDR3 sequences, roughly half occurring once. Their antigens are not known. Treatment specified: roughly nine-day PBMC culture with coronavirus spike peptide pools or control peptides (ViraFEST assay). Material: cultured CD4+ T cells from blood, obtained after SARS-CoV-2 vaccination. The receptors here all came from a human donor with COVID-19.

The gene calls are TRBV7-2 and TRBJ2-5; TRBD2 matches at 12 bases. Germline values: CDR1 SGHTA, CDR2 FQGNSA. This CDR3 contains 15 residues. The ends lost 5 bases at V and 5 bases at J; junction bases unmatched: 6. CDR3 DNA: TGTGCCAGCAGCGCACGACTAGCGGGGGCGGAGACCCAGTACTTC. It translates to CASSARLAGAETQYF.

The genes are TRBV20-1 and TRBJ2-5, with D uncertain. The CDR3 is made up of 16 amino acids. Germline V gene lookup returns CDR1 DFQATT and CDR2 SNEGSKA (reference sequence). V gave up 4 bases and J gave up 2 bases, with 20 bases separating them. The CDR3 protein is CSATQHLGSLQETQYF. The CDR3 nucleotides are TGCAGTGCTACCCAGCACTTGGGCAGTTTACAAGAGACCCAGTACTTC.

The chain employs TRBV6-1 and TRBJ1-5, with D tentatively TRBD1 (6 bases). The V and J ends lost 5 bases and 7 bases respectively, with 18 bases between them. This CDR3 contains 15 residues. CDR1 MNHNS and CDR2 SASEGT come from the germline V gene. The CDR3 region has the DNA TGTGCCAGCAGTAGAACAGGGTTGGGGAGCCAGCCCCAGCATTTT. Its protein is CASSRTGLGSQPQHF.

The rearrangement links TRBV6-1 to TRBJ2-3; TRBD1 aligns across 7 bases. The junction had 12 bases not matched to a gene; V was cut back by 6 bases and J by 6 bases. CDR1 is MNHNS and CDR2 is SASEGT in the germline V gene. The CDR3 spans 15 residues. This CDR3 is CASSPRGGAVDTQYF. The CDR3 region has the DNA TGTGCCAGCAGCCCTCGAGGGGGCGCGGTTGATACGCAGTATTTT.

In its sample, this clonotype was seen a few times. The chain uses TRBV10-3 and TRBJ2-1, with D possibly matching TRBD2 (5 bases). Per the germline V gene, CDR1 is ENHRY and CDR2 is SYGVKD. There are 11 residues in the CDR3. V lost 7 bases, J lost 10 bases, and 11 bases lay in between. The CDR3 spells CAIMRGQEQFF. DNA for the CDR3: TGTGCCATCATGAGAGGGCAAGAGCAGTTCTTC.

This clonotype was picked up a small number of times. J is TRBJ1-1 and V is TRBV5-1, with D possibly TRBD1 on 6 matching bases. Between the trimmed V and J ends, which lost 1 base and 1 base, there was a span of 11 bases. The length of the CDR3 is 15 residues. Germline V gene data show CDR1 as SGHRS and CDR2 as YFSETQ. This CDR3 is CASSLLGQSNTEAFF. For the CDR3, the DNA is TGCGCCAGCAGCTTGTTAGGACAGTCGAACACTGAAGCTTTCTTT. The full variable domain, in which reference TRBV5-1 and TRBJ1-1 provide the parts outside the CDR3, is KAGVTQTPRYLIKTRGQQVTLSCSPISGHRSVSWYQQTPGQGLQFLFEYFSETQRNKGNFPGRFSGRQFSNSRSEMNVSTLELGDSALYLCASSLLGQSNTEAFFGQGTRLTVV.

The chain links TRBV25-1 to TRBJ2-3, with 7 bases lining up with TRBD1. Germline lookup yields CDR1 MGHDK and CDR2 SYGVNS. Trimming removed 3 bases from V and 2 bases from J; junction bases left unmatched: 5. The length of the CDR3 is 15 residues. The CDR3 DNA sequence: TGTGCCAGCAGTGAGGGACAGCGAAACACAGATACGCAGTATTTT. Translated, it gives CASSEGQRNTDTQYF.

This clonotype has only a few counts. The chain has TRBV7-8 and TRBJ2-3; TRBD1 might be the D (6 bases). Trimming removed 5 bases at V and 1 base at J, with 16 bases between. CDR3 size: 16 residues. The germline V gene encodes CDR1 SGHVS and CDR2 FQNEAQ. The CDR3 loop is CASSQGQYRGTDTQYF. The CDR3 DNA reads as TGTGCCAGCAGCCAGGGCCAATACAGGGGCACAGATACGCAGTATTTT.

The gene calls are TRBV6-5 and TRBJ2-7; tentatively, D is TRBD1 (5 bases). CDR1 is MNHEY and CDR2 is SVGAGI in the germline V gene. Trimming stripped 4 bases from V and 5 bases from J, with 9 bases between. The CDR3 has 12 residues. The CDR3 sequence: CASSSTGNEQYF. The DNA for the CDR3 is TGTGCCAGCAGTTCCACAGGAAACGAGCAGTACTTC.

The chain combines TRBV12-3 or TRBV12-4 with TRBJ2-3; 11 nucleotides agree with TRBD1. This CDR3 has 15 residues. V dropped 6 bases and J dropped 3; count of bases not matched to a gene: 5. CDR3 sequence reads: CASRIGQGATDTQYF. The CDR3 DNA sequence: TGTGCCAGCAGGATAGGACAGGGGGCAACAGATACGCAGTATTTT.

The chain is built from TRBV7-9 and TRBJ2-7; D is perhaps TRBD1 or TRBD2 (7 bases each). CDR3 length equals 14 residues. Looked up from germline, CDR1 is SEHNR and CDR2 is FQNEAQ (reference sequence). The ends were cut back, 8 bases at V and 5 bases at J, with 19 bases in the middle. The CDR3 loop is CASGGSGTENEQYF. CDR3 coding DNA: TGTGCCAGCGGGGGCAGCGGGACAGAAAACGAGCAGTACTTC.

This chain links TRBV7-9 with TRBJ1-2; no clear D. V was cut by 6 bases and J by 0 bases, with 8 bases left in between. CDR3 length: 13 amino acids. Looked up from germline, CDR1 is SEHNR and CDR2 is FQNEAQ (reference sequence). CDR3 residues: CASSPQTNYGYTF. Written as DNA, the CDR3 is TGTGCCAGCAGTCCACAGACTAACTATGGCTACACCTTC. Variable domain in full (rest from reference TRBV7-9 and TRBJ1-2): DTGVSQNPRHKITKRGQNVTFRCDPISEHNRLYWYRQTLGQGPEFLTYFQNEAQLEKSRLLSDRFSAERPKGSFSTLEIQRTEQGDSAMYLCASSPQTNYGYTFGSGTRLTVV.

This clonotype has more than one count but fewer than ten. The chain couples TRBV6-1 to TRBJ1-1; no firm D call. With 6 bases removed from V and 1 base from J, the gap between germline ends came to 9 bases. This CDR3 spans 13 amino acids. Germline CDR1 is MNHNS and CDR2 is SASEGT. CDR3 DNA: TGTGCCAGCAGGAAAGGCCGGAACACTGAAGCTTTCTTT. Translating gives CASRKGRNTEAFF.

This clonotype was counted between two and nine times. This chain connects TRBV6-5 to TRBJ1-6; no firm D call. CDR3 length: 16 amino acids. The germline V and J ends were trimmed by 0 bases and 9 bases, with 15 bases remaining between them. Germline V CDR1 and CDR2: MNHEY, SVGAGI. For the CDR3, the DNA is TGTGCCAGCAGTTACTCTGGGCCATTAAAGGGTTCACCCCTCCACTTT. Its protein product is CASSYSGPLKGSPLHF.

This chain joins TRBV5-4 and TRBJ2-7; possibly TRBD1 or TRBD2 for D (5 bases each). The V and J ends lost 4 bases and 2 bases respectively, with 13 bases between them. The germline V gene encodes CDR1 SGHNT and CDR2 YYREEE (reference sequence). The CDR3 runs 14 residues. The CDR3 nucleotides are TGTGCCAGCAGCCGGGACGGACAAACCTACGAGCAGTACTTC. Translating gives CASSRDGQTYEQYF.

The rearrangement links TRBV11-3 to TRBJ1-4; D perhaps matches TRBD1 (5 bases). CDR1 is SGHNT, CDR2 YENEEA, per germline. The CDR3 runs 12 residues. V was trimmed by 6 bases and J by 12 bases, leaving 14 bases between them. This chain's CDR3 is CASSTGSGELFF. As DNA, the CDR3 is TGTGCCAGCAGTACCGGATCGGGGGAACTGTTTTTT. The whole variable domain, filled in from reference TRBV11-3 and TRBJ1-4, reads EAGVVQSPRYKIIEKKQPVAFWCNPISGHNTLYWYLQNLGQGPELLIRYENEEAVDDSQLPKDRFSAERLKGVDSTLKIQPAELGDSAVYLCASSTGSGELFFGSGTQLSVL.

In regard to this clonotype: The DNA is left out, because the CDR3 cannot be placed on it with certainty; the CDR3 is given as TCRdb lists it. The chain uses TRBV7-9 and TRBJ2-4. Per germline, CDR1 SEHNR and CDR2 FQNEAQ (reference sequence). The CDR3 contains 24 residues when both ends are counted. This chain's CDR3 is CASTNQTSMYLCASLQIAKNIQYF.

The chain joins TRBV6-1 to TRBJ1-2; maybe TRBD1 (6 bases). This CDR3 is built from 13 residues. Trimming shortened V by 4 bases and J by 2 bases, and 8 bases separated the two germline ends. Germline CDR1 and CDR2: MNHNS and SASEGT. CDR3 in DNA: TGTGCCAGCAGTGCCCAGGGGAACTATGGCTACACCTTC. This sequence encodes CASSAQGNYGYTF.